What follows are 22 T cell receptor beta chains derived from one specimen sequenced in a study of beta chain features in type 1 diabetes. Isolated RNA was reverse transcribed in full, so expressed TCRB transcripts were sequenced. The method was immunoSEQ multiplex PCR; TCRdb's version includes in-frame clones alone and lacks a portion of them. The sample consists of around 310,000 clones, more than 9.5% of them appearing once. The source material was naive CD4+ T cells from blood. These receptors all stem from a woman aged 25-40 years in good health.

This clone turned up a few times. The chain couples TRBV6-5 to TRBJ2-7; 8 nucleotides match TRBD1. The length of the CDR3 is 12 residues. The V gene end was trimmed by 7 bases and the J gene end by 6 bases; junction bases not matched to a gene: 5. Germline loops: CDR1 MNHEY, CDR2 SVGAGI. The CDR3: CASNTQGAEQYF. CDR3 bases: TGTGCCAGCAACACCCAGGGGGCCGAGCAGTACTTC.

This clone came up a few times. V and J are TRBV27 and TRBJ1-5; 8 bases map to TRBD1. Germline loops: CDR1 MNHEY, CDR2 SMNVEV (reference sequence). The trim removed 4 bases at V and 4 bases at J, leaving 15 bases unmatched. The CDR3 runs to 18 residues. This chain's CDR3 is CASSSSDRAPFLNQPQHF. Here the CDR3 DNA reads TGTGCCAGCAGTTCATCGGACAGGGCGCCATTCCTAAATCAGCCCCAGCATTTT.

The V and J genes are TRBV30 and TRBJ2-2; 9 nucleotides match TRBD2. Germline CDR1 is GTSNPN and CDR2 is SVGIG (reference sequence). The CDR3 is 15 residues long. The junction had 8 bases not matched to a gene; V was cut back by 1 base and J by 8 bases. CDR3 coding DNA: TGTGCCTGGAGTGAAATAGCGGGAGAATCTGGGGAGCTGTTTTTT. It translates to CAWSEIAGESGELFF.

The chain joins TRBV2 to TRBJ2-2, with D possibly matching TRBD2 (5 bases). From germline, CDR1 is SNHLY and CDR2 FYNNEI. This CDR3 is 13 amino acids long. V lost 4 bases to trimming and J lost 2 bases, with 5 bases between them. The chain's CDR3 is CASSGLNTGELFF. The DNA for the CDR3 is TGTGCCAGCAGTGGACTAAACACCGGGGAGCTGTTTTTT.

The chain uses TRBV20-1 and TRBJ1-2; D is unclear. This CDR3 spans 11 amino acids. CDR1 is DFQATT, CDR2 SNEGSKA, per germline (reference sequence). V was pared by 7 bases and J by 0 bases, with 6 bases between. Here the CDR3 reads CSGGANYGYTF. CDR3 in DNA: TGCAGTGGCGGGGCTAACTATGGCTACACCTTC.

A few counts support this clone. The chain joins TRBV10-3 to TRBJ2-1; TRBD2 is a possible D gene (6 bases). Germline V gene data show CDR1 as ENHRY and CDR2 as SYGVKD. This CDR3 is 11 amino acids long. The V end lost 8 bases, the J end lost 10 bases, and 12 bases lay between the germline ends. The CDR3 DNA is TGTGCCATCTCTGGGCGGGAAGAGCAGTTCTTC. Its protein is CAISGREEQFF.

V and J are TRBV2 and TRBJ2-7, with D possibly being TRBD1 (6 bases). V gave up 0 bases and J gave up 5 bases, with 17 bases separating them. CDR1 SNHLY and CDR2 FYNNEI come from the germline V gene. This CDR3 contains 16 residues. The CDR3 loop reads CASSEALPTDRHEQYF. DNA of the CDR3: TGTGCCAGCAGTGAAGCGCTTCCAACAGACAGGCACGAGCAGTACTTC.

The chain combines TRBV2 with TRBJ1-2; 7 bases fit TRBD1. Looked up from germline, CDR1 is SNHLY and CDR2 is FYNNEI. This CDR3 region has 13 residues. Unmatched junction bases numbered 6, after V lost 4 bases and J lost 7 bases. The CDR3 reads CASSGQGFSGYTF. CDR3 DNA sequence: TGTGCCAGCAGTGGACAGGGCTTCTCTGGCTACACCTTC.

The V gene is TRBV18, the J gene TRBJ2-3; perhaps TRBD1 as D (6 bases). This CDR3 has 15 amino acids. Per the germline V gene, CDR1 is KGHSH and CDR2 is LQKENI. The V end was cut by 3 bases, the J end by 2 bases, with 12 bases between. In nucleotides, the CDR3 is TGTGCCAGCTCACCGGGACAAGTGGTCACAGATACGCAGTATTTT. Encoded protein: CASSPGQVVTDTQYF.

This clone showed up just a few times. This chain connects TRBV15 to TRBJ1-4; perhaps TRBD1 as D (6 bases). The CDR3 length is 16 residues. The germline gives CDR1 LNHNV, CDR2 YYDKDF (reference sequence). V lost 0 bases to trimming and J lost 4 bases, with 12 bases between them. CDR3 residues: CATSREGTPNNEKLFF. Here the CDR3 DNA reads TGTGCCACCAGCAGAGAGGGGACACCAAATAATGAAAAACTGTTTTTT.

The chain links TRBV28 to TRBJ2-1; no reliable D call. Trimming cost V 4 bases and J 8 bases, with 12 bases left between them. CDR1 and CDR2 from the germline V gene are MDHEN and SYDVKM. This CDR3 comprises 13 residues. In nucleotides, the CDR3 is TGTGCCAGCAGTTCCCTACCCCTCGATGAGCAGTTCTTC. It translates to CASSSLPLDEQFF.

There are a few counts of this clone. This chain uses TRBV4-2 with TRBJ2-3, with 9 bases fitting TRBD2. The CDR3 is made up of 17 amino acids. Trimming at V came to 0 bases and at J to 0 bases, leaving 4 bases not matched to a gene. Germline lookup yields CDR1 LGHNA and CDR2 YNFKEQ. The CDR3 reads CASSQDGTSGSTDTQYF. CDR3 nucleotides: TGTGCCAGCAGCCAAGACGGAACTAGCGGGAGCACAGATACGCAGTATTTT.

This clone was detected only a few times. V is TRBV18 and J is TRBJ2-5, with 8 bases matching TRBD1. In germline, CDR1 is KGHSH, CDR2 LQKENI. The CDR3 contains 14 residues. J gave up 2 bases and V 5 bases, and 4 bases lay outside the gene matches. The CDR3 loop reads CASSTGTGQETQYF. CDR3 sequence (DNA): TGTGCCAGCTCAACCGGGACAGGTCAAGAGACCCAGTACTTC. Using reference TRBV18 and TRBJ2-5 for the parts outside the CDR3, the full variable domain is NAGVMQNPRHLVRRRGQEARLRCSPMKGHSHVYWYRQLPEEGLKFMVYLQKENIIDESGMPKERFSAEFPKEGPSILRIQQVVRGDSAAYFCASSTGTGQETQYFGPGTRLLVL.

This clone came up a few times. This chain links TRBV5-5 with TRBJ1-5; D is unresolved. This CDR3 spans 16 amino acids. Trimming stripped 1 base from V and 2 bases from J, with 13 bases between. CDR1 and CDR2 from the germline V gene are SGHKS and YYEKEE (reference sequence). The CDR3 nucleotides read TGTGCCAGCAGCTTGTCCTTCCAGCGGGGCAATCAGCCCCAGCATTTT. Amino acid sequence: CASSLSFQRGNQPQHF. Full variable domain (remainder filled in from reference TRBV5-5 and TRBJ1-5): DAGVTQSPTHLIKTRGQQVTLRCSPISGHKSVSWYQQVLGQGPQFIFQYYEKEERGRGNFPDRFSARQFPNYSSELNVNALLLGDSALYLCASSLSFQRGNQPQHFGDGTRLSIL.

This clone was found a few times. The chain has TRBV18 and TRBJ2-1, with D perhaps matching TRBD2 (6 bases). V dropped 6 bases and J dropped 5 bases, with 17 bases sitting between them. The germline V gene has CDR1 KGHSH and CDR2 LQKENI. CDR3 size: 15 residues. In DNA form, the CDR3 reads TGTGCCAGCTCCCCATTCCGTAGCGGAGACAATGAGCAGTTCTTC. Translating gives CASSPFRSGDNEQFF.

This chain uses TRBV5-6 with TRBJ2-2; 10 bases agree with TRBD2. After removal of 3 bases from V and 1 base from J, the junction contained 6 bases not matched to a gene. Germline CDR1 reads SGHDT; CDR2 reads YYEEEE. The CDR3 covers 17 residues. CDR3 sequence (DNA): TGTGCCAGCAGCTATATTCGACTAGCGGGGAACACCGGGGAGCTGTTTTTT. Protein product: CASSYIRLAGNTGELFF.

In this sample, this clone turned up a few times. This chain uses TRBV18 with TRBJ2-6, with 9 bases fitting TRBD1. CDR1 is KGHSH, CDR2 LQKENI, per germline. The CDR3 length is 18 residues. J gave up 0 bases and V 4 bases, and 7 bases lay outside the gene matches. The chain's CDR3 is CASSRVGQGDSGANVLTF. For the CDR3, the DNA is TGTGCCAGCTCACGAGTGGGACAGGGAGACTCTGGGGCCAACGTCCTGACTTTC.

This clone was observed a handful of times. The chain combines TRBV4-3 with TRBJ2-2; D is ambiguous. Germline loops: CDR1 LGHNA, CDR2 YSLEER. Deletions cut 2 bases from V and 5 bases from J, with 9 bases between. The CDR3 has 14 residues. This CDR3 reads CASSQSGLTGELFF. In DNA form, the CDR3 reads TGCGCCAGCAGCCAATCAGGCTTAACCGGGGAGCTGTTTTTT.

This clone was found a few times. This CDR3 is CASSLEDYYNEQFF. CDR3 DNA: TGCGCCAGCAGCTTGGAGGACTACTACAATGAGCAGTTCTTC. The chain combines TRBV5-1 with TRBJ2-1, with D possibly matching TRBD2 (6 bases). V shed 0 bases and J shed 3 bases, with 7 bases lying between them. Germline V lookup: CDR1 SGHRS, CDR2 YFSETQ. CDR3 length: 14 residues. Full variable domain (missing parts from reference TRBV5-1 and TRBJ2-1): KAGVTQTPRYLIKTRGQQVTLSCSPISGHRSVSWYQQTPGQGLQFLFEYFSETQRNKGNFPGRFSGRQFSNSRSEMNVSTLELGDSALYLCASSLEDYYNEQFFGPGTRLTVL.

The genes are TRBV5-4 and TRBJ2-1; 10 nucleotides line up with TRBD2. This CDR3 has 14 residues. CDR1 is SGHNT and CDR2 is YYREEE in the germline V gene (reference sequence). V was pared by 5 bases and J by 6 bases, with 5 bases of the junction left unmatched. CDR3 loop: CASRSGRGGNEQFF. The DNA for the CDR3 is TGTGCCAGCAGGAGCGGGAGGGGTGGCAATGAGCAGTTCTTC.

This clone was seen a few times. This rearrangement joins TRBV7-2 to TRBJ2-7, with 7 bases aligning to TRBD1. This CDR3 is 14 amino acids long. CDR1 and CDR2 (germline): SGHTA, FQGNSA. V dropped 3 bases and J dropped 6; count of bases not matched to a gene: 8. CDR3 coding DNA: TGTGCCAGCAGCTTCCGACAGGGCAGTCTCGAGCAGTACTTC. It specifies CASSFRQGSLEQYF.

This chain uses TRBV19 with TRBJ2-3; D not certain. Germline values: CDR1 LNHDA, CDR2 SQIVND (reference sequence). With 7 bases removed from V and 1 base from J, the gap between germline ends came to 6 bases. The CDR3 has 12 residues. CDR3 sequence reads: CASNTGTDTQYF. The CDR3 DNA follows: TGTGCCAGTAATACGGGCACAGATACGCAGTATTTT. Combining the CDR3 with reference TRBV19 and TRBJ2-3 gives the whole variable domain DGGITQSPKYLFRKEGQNVTLSCEQNLNHDAMYWYRQDPGQGLRLIYYSQIVNDFQKGDIAEGYSVSREKKESFPLTVTSAQKNPTAFYLCASNTGTDTQYFGPGTRLTVL.